These 20 T cell receptor beta chains were sequenced from one sample in a study of shared clonotypes between healthy human individuals. CD45RO negativity and positive selection for CCR7 defined naive CD8 cells, a population that excluded terminally differentiated effector memory CD45RA+ cells. Generated by immunoSEQ multiplex PCR, the TCRdb table keeps only in-frame clones and is missing some. The sample has approximately 810,000 clones, 80% to 95% seen once. Specimen: naive CD8+ T cells sorted from blood. The receptors shown here come from a man in his thirties or forties in good health.

The chain carries TRBV7-3 and TRBJ2-7, with D possibly TRBD1 on 6 matching bases. The CDR3 loop spans 15 amino acids. Trimming pared 3 bases from V and 1 base from J, leaving 13 bases between. Germline CDR1 and CDR2: SGHTA and FQGTGA. CDR3 sequence reads: CASSLGQGLSYEQYF. As DNA, the CDR3 is TGTGCCAGCAGCTTGGGCCAGGGGCTATCCTACGAGCAGTACTTC.

V gene TRBV28 combines with J gene TRBJ2-1, with TRBD1 matching over 10 bases. The CDR3 runs to 14 residues. In germline, CDR1 is MDHEN, CDR2 SYDVKM. V gave up 5 bases and J gave up 8 bases; unmatched junction bases: 6. The CDR3 here is CASSQDRGLDEQFF. The CDR3 region has the DNA TGTGCCAGCAGTCAGGACAGGGGGTTAGATGAGCAGTTCTTC.

CDR3 coding DNA: TGTGCCAGCAGCCTTAGGTTTCCCGGGACAGGGTTCCTTTCGAATGAGCAGTTCTTC. It codes for CASSLRFPGTGFLSNEQFF. The chain uses TRBV13 and TRBJ2-1; 9 nucleotides match TRBD1. The CDR3 covers 19 residues. CDR1 is PRHDT and CDR2 is FYEKMQ in the germline V gene (reference sequence). V lost 5 bases, J lost 7 bases, and 21 bases stayed unmatched.

The chain is built from TRBV7-8 and TRBJ2-5; 8 nucleotides agree with TRBD2. V trimming: 8 bases; J trimming: 5 bases; junction bases outside the gene matches: 7. The V gene's germline CDR1 is SGHVS and CDR2 FQNEAQ. The CDR3 is 13 amino acids. The CDR3 spells CASHTGGWETQYF. The DNA for the CDR3 is TGTGCCAGCCACACGGGGGGGTGGGAGACCCAGTACTTC.

This chain uses TRBV5-1 with TRBJ1-2; D unclear. This CDR3 has 16 residues. Germline CDR1 SGHRS, CDR2 YFSETQ. V was cut by 1 base and J by 1 base, with 14 bases left in between. This CDR3 reads CASSLHPDWVNYGYTF. For the CDR3, the DNA is TGCGCCAGCAGCTTGCACCCTGATTGGGTTAACTATGGCTACACCTTC.

This clone was found many times. This sequence joins TRBV1 and TRBJ2-1; whether TRBD2, the table's D call, matches the DNA was not checked. TRBV1 is recorded as a pseudogene. This CDR3 contains 15 residues. CDR3 loop: CTSSPAGALPHEQFF. The CDR3 region has the DNA TGCACCAGCAGCCCTGCGGGAGCCCTCCCCCATGAGCAGTTCTTC.

The genes are TRBV11-2 and TRBJ2-3; D could derive from TRBD1 or TRBD2 (6 bases each). CDR3 length: 15 residues. Trimming took off 0 bases at V and 3 bases at J, with 10 bases between the two ends. Germline-derived CDR1 and CDR2 are SGHAT and FQNNGV. CDR3 sequence: CASSLDRGRTDTQYF. The CDR3 DNA reads as TGTGCCAGCAGCTTAGATCGGGGGCGGACAGATACGCAGTATTTT.

The rearrangement uses TRBV6-5 and TRBJ2-7; tentative D call: TRBD2 (6 bases). The length of the CDR3 is 14 residues. Per germline, CDR1 MNHEY and CDR2 SVGAGI. The V end lost 5 bases, the J end lost 5 bases, and 16 bases lay between the germline ends. CDR3 DNA sequence: TGTGCCAGCAGTCCCTCAGGGAGGCCCCACGAGCAGTACTTC. Translation: CASSPSGRPHEQYF.

This clone has only one observation. The chain joins TRBV7-9 to TRBJ2-3; D is undetermined. CDR3 length: 13 amino acids. Trimming stripped 5 bases from V and 4 bases from J, with 10 bases between. Germline CDR1 and CDR2: SEHNR and FQNEAQ (reference sequence). CDR3 DNA sequence: TGTGCCAGCAGCCCTCTCCTGGCAGATACGCAGTATTTT. Encoded protein: CASSPLLADTQYF.

This chain joins TRBV19 and TRBJ2-1; D is possibly TRBD1 or TRBD2 (5 bases each). Germline CDR1 LNHDA, CDR2 SQIVND (reference sequence). V was trimmed by 5 bases and J by 2 bases, leaving 7 bases between them. The CDR3 extends over 13 amino acids. The CDR3 nucleotides read TGTGCCAGTAGTTTGGGGGCCTACAATGAGCAGTTCTTC. Protein sequence: CASSLGAYNEQFF.

This clone showed up just once. This rearrangement joins TRBV7-3 to TRBJ1-1; D is perhaps TRBD1 (5 bases). Germline CDR1 reads SGHTA; CDR2 reads FQGTGA. This CDR3 has 13 amino acids. The V and J ends lost 2 bases and 4 bases respectively, with 8 bases between them. Here the CDR3 DNA reads TGTGCCAGCAGCTTAGGGGGGTCCACTGAAGCTTTCTTT. It translates to CASSLGGSTEAFF.

In DNA form, the CDR3 reads TGTGCCAGCAGTCTGGGGGGTCGCCGCGTCGAGCAGTACTTC. This gives the protein CASSLGGRRVEQYF. J is TRBJ2-7 and V is TRBV27; maybe TRBD2 (6 bases). The V end lost 5 bases, the J end lost 6 bases, and 17 bases lay between the germline ends. The CDR3 has 14 residues. From germline, CDR1 is MNHEY and CDR2 SMNVEV (reference sequence).

This clone was counted once. The V and J genes are TRBV11-2 and TRBJ2-2, with 7 bases fitting TRBD2. This CDR3 has 14 residues. V shed 2 bases and J 7 bases; nucleotides not matched to a gene: 4. The germline gives CDR1 SGHAT, CDR2 FQNNGV. DNA for the CDR3: TGTGCCAGCAGCTTAAGCGGGGCGGTCGGGGAGCTGTTTTTT. It codes for CASSLSGAVGELFF.

With respect to this clone: This sample also contains other DNA sequences that code for the same CDR3. In DNA, the CDR3 is TGTGCCAGCAGTTTAGACAGGGGTTACGAGCAGTACTTC. It specifies CASSLDRGYEQYF. The V gene is TRBV27, the J gene TRBJ2-7; 8 bases fit TRBD1. Losses at the gene ends were 2 bases for V and 4 bases for J; bases not matched to a gene: 1. The germline V gene has CDR1 MNHEY and CDR2 SMNVEV (reference sequence). The CDR3 spans 13 residues.

Regarding this clone: Since a much larger clone is just one base distant, this may be a read error. The chain links TRBV13 to TRBJ1-1; D gene ambiguous. The CDR3 spans 12 residues. The V gene lost 2 bases and the J gene lost 1 base, with 2 bases spanning the gap. CDR1 and CDR2 from the germline V gene are PRHDT and FYEKMQ (reference sequence). For the CDR3, the DNA is TGTGCCAGCAGCTTATGGAACACTGAAGCTTTCTTT. Translated, it gives CASSLWNTEAFF.

V is TRBV7-9 and J is TRBJ2-7; D unresolved. The V end was cut by 3 bases, the J end by 3 bases, with 9 bases between. The V gene's germline CDR1 is SEHNR and CDR2 FQNEAQ (reference sequence). The CDR3 spans 13 residues. The CDR3 reads CASSFLLGYEQYF. CDR3 nucleotide sequence: TGTGCCAGCAGCTTTTTGCTAGGCTACGAGCAGTACTTC.

In this sample, this clone turned up once. The CDR3 sequence: CASRGRLNYNQPQHF. The CDR3 region has the DNA TGTGCCAGCAGGGGTCGGTTGAATTACAATCAGCCCCAGCATTTT. The chain recombines TRBV7-2 with TRBJ1-5; D gene ambiguous. The length of the CDR3 is 15 residues. V shed 6 bases and J shed 3 bases, with 15 bases lying between them. Germline CDR1 reads SGHTA; CDR2 reads FQGNSA.

The chain is built from TRBV4-1 and TRBJ1-2, with 9 bases that match TRBD1. Trimming cost V 6 bases and J 4 bases; bases outside gene matches: 12. Per germline, CDR1 MGHRA and CDR2 YSYEKL. This CDR3 spans 16 amino acids. The CDR3 DNA follows: TGCGCCAGCAGGCTATCCGGGACAGGGATTCTCTATGGCTACACCTTC. Its translation is CASRLSGTGILYGYTF.

V gene TRBV6-1 combines with J gene TRBJ2-2; possible D gene TRBD2, 5 bases. Germline lookup yields CDR1 MNHNS and CDR2 SASEGT. The V gene lost 8 bases and the J gene lost 4 bases, with 8 bases spanning the gap. The CDR3 contains 12 residues. In nucleotides, the CDR3 is TGTGCCAGCGGAGGCGGCACCGGGGAGCTGTTTTTT. The encoded protein is CASGGGTGELFF.

The sample holds a few counts of this clone. The genes are TRBV10-2 and TRBJ2-7; D unresolved. The length of the CDR3 is 11 residues. V gave up 3 bases and J gave up 7 bases, with 7 bases separating them. Looked up from germline, CDR1 is WSHSY and CDR2 is SAAADI. The CDR3: CASSDAREQYF. In DNA form, the CDR3 reads TGCGCCAGCAGTGACGCGAGGGAGCAGTACTTC.